This T cell receptor beta chain was documented in a study of cytomegalovirus exposure and HLA in healthy donors. Primers for the PCR totalled 60 Vbeta and 13 Jbeta. TCRdb's copy holds only in-frame clones and misses some; the assay was immunoSEQ multiplex PCR. The sample has 130,000 to 150,000 clones; around 66% are singletons. Specimen: PBMCs. The TCR was taken from a woman in her 30s in good health and CMV-seropositive.

CDR3 protein: CASSERGNDYEQYF. CDR3 DNA: TGTGCCAGCAGTGAAAGAGGGAACGATTACGAGCAGTACTTC. The V call is TRBV2, the J call TRBJ2-7; D might be TRBD2 (5 bases). Trimming took 2 bases from V and 4 from J, leaving 12 bases between them. The CDR3 covers 14 residues. Germline-derived CDR1 and CDR2 are SNHLY and FYNNEI.